The rows below give T cell receptor beta chains drawn from one sample of a study of blood T cell repertoires in COVID-19. Using immunoSEQ multiplex PCR, the repertoire was profiled, and TCRdb retains in-frame clones only, with some absent. The sample lists fewer than 200,000 clones; about 85% were seen once. Sequencing was done on a sample of peripheral blood. These receptors were obtained from a woman of 80 years or more with acute or convalescent COVID-19. CDR3s include the opening cysteine and the closing phenylalanine or tryptophan. The D gene is left open where the match is weak. Clone size is given for some rows only: seen once, a few or many times, or a class if the clone is expanded.

d_call,clone_size,v_call,j_call,cdr3_nt,cdr3_aa
NA,NA,TRBV18,TRBJ1-6,TGTGCCAGCTCAAATTCCCAGATTATTTCACCCCTCCACTTT,CASSNSQIISPLHF
NA,NA,TRBV18,TRBJ2-1,TGTGCCAGCTCACCATCTTCTCCAGGGGCCTACTACAATGAGCAGTTCTTC,CASSPSSPGAYYNEQFF
TRBD1,NA,TRBV29-1,TRBJ2-7,TGCAGCGTCCTCCGGGACAGGGTTCGGGACGAGCAGTACTTC,CSVLRDRVRDEQYF
TRBD1,NA,TRBV5-4,TRBJ1-2,TGTGCCAGCAGCCCCTTCGGACAGGGTGGAAACTATGGCTACACCTTC,CASSPFGQGGNYGYTF
TRBD2,once,TRBV9,TRBJ2-7,TGTGCCAACACGGAGGGACTAGCGGGGGCCGGGGAGCAGTACTTC,CANTEGLAGAGEQYF
NA,NA,TRBV7-2,TRBJ1-4,TGTGCCAGCACCTGGGGGAGGGCTGAAAAACTGTTTTTT,CASTWGRAEKLFF
NA,NA,TRBV6-5,TRBJ1-4,TGTGCCAGCAGTCGGGTCAGTAATGAAAAACTGTTTTTT,CASSRVSNEKLFF
NA,NA,TRBV6-5,TRBJ1-4,TGTGCCACCGGGGGAGAGGGCGGTGAAAAACTGTTTTTT,CATGGEGGEKLFF
NA,few,TRBV12-3/TRBV12-4,TRBJ1-1,TGTGCCAGCAGTTTAACAGTTGAAGCTTTCTTT,CASSLTVEAFF
NA,NA,TRBV19,TRBJ1-1,TGTGCCAGTAGTACGAGGGAGCCTGAAGCTTTCTTT,CASSTREPEAFF
NA,NA,TRBV21-1,TRBJ1-2,TGTGCCACCAATCTGGGGTACGACAGGGGAGACATTGGCTACACCTTC,CATNLGYDRGDIGYTF
TRBD1,NA,TRBV18,TRBJ1-3,TGTGCCAGCTCACCAAAGGCGGACAGGGTCTCTGGAAACACCATATATTTT,CASSPKADRVSGNTIYF
NA,NA,TRBV4-1,TRBJ2-1,TGCGCCAGCAGCCATCCCAACAATGAGCAGTTCTTC,CASSHPNNEQFF
NA,many,TRBV6-5,TRBJ1-1,TGTGCCAGCAGGAGGCTCCCAATGGAGAACACTGAAGCTTTCTTT,CASRRLPMENTEAFF
NA,few,TRBV7-8,TRBJ1-2,TGTGCCAGCAGCTTATCGGGGGAAGGGGGCTACACCTTC,CASSLSGEGGYTF
TRBD1,NA,TRBV12-3/TRBV12-4,TRBJ1-4,TGTGCCAGCAGGGGGACAGGGGGAGAAAAACTGTTTTTT,CASRGTGGEKLFF
NA,NA,TRBV4-3,TRBJ1-4,TGCGCCAGCAGCCAAGATCGCAGGGCTAATGAAAAACTGTTTTTT,CASSQDRRANEKLFF
NA,NA,TRBV19,TRBJ1-4,TGTGCCAGTAGTATTTTTGCGGAAAAACTGTTTTTT,CASSIFAEKLFF
NA,NA,TRBV5-4,TRBJ2-5,TGTGCCAGCAGCTCGGGCAGGGTAAGGGGCCCGGAGACCCAGTACTTC,CASSSGRVRGPETQYF
NA,NA,TRBV6-1,TRBJ1-5,TGTGCCAGCAGTGACAGGGCGGTCAATCAGCCCCAGCATTTT,CASSDRAVNQPQHF
NA,NA,TRBV11-1,TRBJ1-1,TGTGCCAGCAGCTCGGTGAGGGCGAGCACTGAAGCTTTCTTT,CASSSVRASTEAFF
TRBD2,NA,TRBV11-3,TRBJ2-7,TGTGCCAGCAGCTTAGAGGCGGGGGTCCCCTACGAGCAGTACTTC,CASSLEAGVPYEQYF
NA,few,TRBV6-6,TRBJ1-5,TGTGCCAGCAGTTACGCAGGAACCAATCAGCCCCAGCATTTT,CASSYAGTNQPQHF
TRBD1,once,TRBV5-4,TRBJ2-3,TGTGCCAGCAGCGGGACAGGGACAGATACGCAGTATTTT,CASSGTGTDTQYF
NA,NA,TRBV19,TRBJ2-3,TGTGCCTCCGCAAAGGGCAGGGGTCGGACAGATACGCAGTATTTT,CASAKGRGRTDTQYF
NA,few,TRBV14,TRBJ2-7,TGTGCCAGCAGCCTGAACACACCCTACGAGCAGTACTTC,CASSLNTPYEQYF
NA,NA,TRBV11-2,TRBJ1-6,TGTGCCAGCAGCCCTCGCGCCAGGGTAGGACCCCTCCACTTT,CASSPRARVGPLHF
NA,NA,TRBV4-2,TRBJ2-3,TGTGCCAGCAGCCAACCCTTGGAGTCGGATACGCAGTATTTT,CASSQPLESDTQYF
NA,NA,TRBV6-5,TRBJ1-3,TGTGCCAGCAGTTACTCCAACAGTGGAAACACCATATATTTT,CASSYSNSGNTIYF
NA,NA,TRBV15,TRBJ2-1,TGTGCCACCAGCAGAGAACGGGGAGTGGGGTACAATGAGCAGTTCTTC,CATSRERGVGYNEQFF
NA,NA,TRBV19,TRBJ2-5,TGTGCCAGTAGTATCGGGATTACGAAGACCCAGTACTTC,CASSIGITKTQYF
NA,few,TRBV19,TRBJ1-5,TGTGCCAGTAGTTCGACCGAGGCGTACAATCAGCCCCAGCATTTT,CASSSTEAYNQPQHF
NA,NA,TRBV11-2,TRBJ1-1,TGTGCCAGCAGCTTACTCTCGGGGAAGAGGGCTTTCTTT,CASSLLSGKRAFF
TRBD2,NA,TRBV3-1/TRBV3-2,TRBJ2-7,TGTGCCAGCAGCCAAGATCGGACTAGCGGCCGCGAGCAGTACTTC,CASSQDRTSGREQYF
TRBD1,NA,TRBV2,TRBJ1-6,TGTGCCAGCAGTCAAGAACAGGGGTATAATTCACCCCTCCACTTT,CASSQEQGYNSPLHF
TRBD1,few,TRBV12-3/TRBV12-4,TRBJ2-5,TGTGCCAGCAGCCGAGACAGGGGAGAGACCCAGTACTTC,CASSRDRGETQYF
TRBD2,NA,TRBV5-4,TRBJ2-7,TGTGCCAGCAGCCCGGGGACTAGCGGGACAAACGAGCAGTACTTC,CASSPGTSGTNEQYF
TRBD1,NA,TRBV19,TRBJ2-2,TGTGCCAGTAGTATAAGGGACAGTAACACCGGGGAGCTGTTTTTT,CASSIRDSNTGELFF
NA,few,TRBV10-1,TRBJ2-3,TGCGCCAGCAGTGACGGAGGGTATACAGATACGCAGTATTTT,CASSDGGYTDTQYF
NA,once,TRBV3-1/TRBV3-2,TRBJ1-2,TGTGCCAGCAGCCAACGGACAGTTACAGCTAACTATGGCTACACCTTC,CASSQRTVTANYGYTF
TRBD1,NA,TRBV20-1,TRBJ1-6,TGCAGTGCTAGTGCCGGGACAGGGGGCACCTATAATTCACCCCTCCACTTT,CSASAGTGGTYNSPLHF
TRBD1,NA,TRBV10-1,TRBJ2-7,TGCGCCAGCAGTGAGTTAGGACAGGGGGCCAACGAGCAGTACTTC,CASSELGQGANEQYF
TRBD1,NA,TRBV3-1/TRBV3-2,TRBJ1-1,TGTGCCAGCAGCCATTCCGACAGGGCAACTGAAGCTTTCTTT,CASSHSDRATEAFF
NA,NA,TRBV5-1,TRBJ1-2,TGCGCCAGCAGCTTGGAGGGGGTTCGGTATGGCTACACCTTC,CASSLEGVRYGYTF
NA,NA,TRBV7-2,TRBJ2-3,TGTGCCAGCAGCTCCCGGTCCCTTCCTGCAAATACGCAGTATTTT,CASSSRSLPANTQYF
NA,NA,TRBV9,TRBJ2-1,TGTGCCAGCAGCGTCGAGGTGTTGACTGAGCAGTTCTTC,CASSVEVLTEQFF
TRBD2,NA,TRBV10-3,TRBJ2-7,TGTGCCACCAAAGCGGGGAAGGGAAGTAACGAGCAGTACTTC,CATKAGKGSNEQYF
NA,NA,TRBV10-3,TRBJ2-2,TGTGCCAGCGCTCAGAAACAGGGAACCACCGGGGAGCTGTTTTTT,CASAQKQGTTGELFF
NA,NA,TRBV5-1,TRBJ1-5,TGCGCCAGCAGCTATGGGGGAGGTCAGCCCCAGCATTTT,CASSYGGGQPQHF